The 26 T cell receptor beta chains below all came from one sample that was sequenced in a study of beta chain features in type 1 diabetes. cDNA synthesis used the whole RNA isolate, giving expressed TCRB sequences. Here immunoSEQ multiplex PCR was the method, and the copy in TCRdb shows in-frame clones only, minus some. Of hundreds of thousands of clones listed, 15% to 18% were seen once; the top ten hold 0.093%. The sequencing input was naive CD4+ T cells from blood. These receptors were obtained from a man aged 18 to 30 in good health.

This clone turned up a few times. V usage is TRBV25-1 and J usage is TRBJ2-7, with D perhaps TRBD1 (6 bases). The CDR3 is 16 amino acids. Germline-derived CDR1 and CDR2 are MGHDK and SYGVNS. V lost 0 bases to trimming and J lost 2 bases, with 14 bases between them. DNA of the CDR3: TGTGCCAGCAGTGAATACGGCGCAGGGGCACCCTACGAGCAGTACTTC. Translation: CASSEYGAGAPYEQYF.

This clone turned up a few times. This chain uses TRBV10-3 with TRBJ2-7; D unclear. Germline CDR1 and CDR2: ENHRY and SYGVKD. V was clipped by 8 bases and J by 4 bases, with 18 bases between them. The CDR3 consists of 14 residues. The CDR3 DNA is TGTGCCATCTCATTCCAAGGGAACCTTTACGAGCAGTACTTC. Its translation is CAISFQGNLYEQYF.

This clone was found a few times. The chain couples TRBV5-6 to TRBJ2-3; D is possibly TRBD2 (5 bases). Germline values: CDR1 SGHDT, CDR2 YYEEEE. V was clipped by 4 bases and J by 4 bases, with 25 bases between them. The CDR3 has 18 residues. The CDR3 reads CASSLDLTRTKRADTQYF. DNA of the CDR3: TGTGCCAGCAGCCTGGACTTAACCCGAACGAAGAGGGCAGATACGCAGTATTTT.

This clone was detected a few times. The chain combines TRBV25-1 with TRBJ1-2; no definite D call. Germline-derived CDR1 and CDR2 are MGHDK and SYGVNS. This CDR3 has 15 amino acids. V lost 6 bases and J lost 2, with 16 bases in between. In DNA, the CDR3 is TGTGCCAGCAGGGGCAGCCTTAAAGGGAACTATGGCTACACCTTC. Translated, it gives CASRGSLKGNYGYTF.

The rearrangement links TRBV21-1 to TRBJ1-2; TRBD1, as called in the table, went unchecked against the DNA. TRBV21-1 counts as a pseudogene. There are 14 residues in the CDR3. CDR3 protein: CASSTQGQGSGYTF. The CDR3 DNA follows: TGTGCCAGCAGCACTCAAGGACAGGGCTCTGGCTACACCTTC.

This clone was seen more than once but under ten times. This sequence joins TRBV7-9 and TRBJ2-2, with 9 positions matching TRBD1. Germline values: CDR1 SEHNR, CDR2 FQNEAQ (reference sequence). The ends lost 5 bases at V and 1 base at J; junction bases unmatched: 2. This CDR3 is built from 15 residues. The chain's CDR3 is CASSRDRENTGELFF. The CDR3 DNA reads as TGTGCCAGCAGCAGGGACAGGGAGAACACCGGGGAGCTGTTTTTT.

The rearrangement uses TRBV6-5 and TRBJ1-2; tentatively, D is TRBD1 (5 bases). Germline CDR1 is MNHEY and CDR2 is SVGAGI. The CDR3 loop spans 14 amino acids. Trimming removed 6 bases from V and 6 bases from J, with 17 bases in between. The CDR3, as DNA: TGTGCCAGCAGGACTGCAGGGAACCCGCATGGCTACACCTTC. Translating it yields CASRTAGNPHGYTF.

CDR3 nucleotides: TGTGCCAGCTCACCCGGGAAGCAAGAGACCCAGTACTTC. It translates to CASSPGKQETQYF. The chain carries TRBV18 and TRBJ2-5; D perhaps matches TRBD2 (5 bases). The germline V gene encodes CDR1 KGHSH and CDR2 LQKENI. With 3 bases removed from V and 2 bases from J, the gap between germline ends came to 7 bases. This CDR3 has 13 residues. The variable domain in full, with the rest retrieved from reference TRBV18 and TRBJ2-5, is NAGVMQNPRHLVRRRGQEARLRCSPMKGHSHVYWYRQLPEEGLKFMVYLQKENIIDESGMPKERFSAEFPKEGPSILRIQQVVRGDSAAYFCASSPGKQETQYFGPGTRLLVL.

This clone was found a few times. The chain has TRBV28 and TRBJ2-2; D unresolved. Trimming shortened V by 2 bases and J by 4 bases, and 11 bases separated the two germline ends. This CDR3 has 15 residues. Germline V CDR1 and CDR2: MDHEN, SYDVKM. CDR3: CASSLDQVPTGELFF. CDR3 in DNA: TGTGCCAGCAGTTTAGATCAGGTTCCCACCGGGGAGCTGTTTTTT.

This clone was seen more than once but under ten times. The chain uses TRBV9 and TRBJ2-1; D is possibly TRBD2 (6 bases). Germline-derived CDR1 and CDR2 are SGDLS and YYNGEE. Trimming shortened V by 5 bases and J by 0 bases, and 15 bases separated the two germline ends. The CDR3 consists of 16 residues. CDR3 in DNA: TGTGCCAGCAGTGTGTGGTTCGGGAGCTCCTACAATGAGCAGTTCTTC. Its translation is CASSVWFGSSYNEQFF. The complete variable domain, with remaining parts taken from reference TRBV9 and TRBJ2-1, reads DSGVTQTPKHLITATGQRVTLRCSPRSGDLSVYWYQQSLDQGLQFLIQYYNGEERAKGNILERFSAQQFPDLHSELNLSSLELGDSALYFCASSVWFGSSYNEQFFGPGTRLTVL.

The table lists this clone with a few counts. The chain recombines TRBV21-1 with TRBJ1-2; the tabulated D call, TRBD1, remains unverified against the DNA. TRBV21-1 is a listed pseudogene. This CDR3 region has 12 residues. The CDR3 here is CAGTQGRNGYTF. Here the CDR3 DNA reads TGTGCCGGGACACAGGGGCGGAATGGCTACACCTTC.

The chain is built from TRBV28 and TRBJ2-2; 7 bases agree with TRBD1. This CDR3 contains 14 residues. CDR1 is MDHEN and CDR2 is SYDVKM in the germline V gene. The V gene end was trimmed by 7 bases and the J gene end by 2 bases; junction bases not matched to a gene: 4. CDR3 DNA: TGTGCCAGCACCCCAGGGGGTAACACCGGGGAGCTGTTTTTT. Amino acid sequence: CASTPGGNTGELFF.

This clone was counted between two and nine times. The chain links TRBV9 to TRBJ2-5, with no clear D. The germline gives CDR1 SGDLS, CDR2 YYNGEE. Trimming took 1 base from V and 2 from J, leaving 6 bases between them. This CDR3 spans 13 amino acids. CDR3 in DNA: TGTGCCAGCAGCGTAATTCATCAAGAGACCCAGTACTTC. Translated: CASSVIHQETQYF.

The genes are TRBV7-2 and TRBJ2-7, with D unresolved. V shed 5 bases and J shed 0 bases, with 14 bases lying between them. CDR1 and CDR2 (germline): SGHTA, FQGNSA. There are 15 residues in the CDR3. CDR3 amino acids: CASSLPRLGSYEQYF. As DNA, the CDR3 is TGTGCCAGCAGCCTTCCGCGGCTCGGCTCCTACGAGCAGTACTTC. The full variable domain, in which reference TRBV7-2 and TRBJ2-7 provide the parts outside the CDR3, is GAGVSQSPSNKVTEKGKDVELRCDPISGHTALYWYRQSLGQGLEFLIYFQGNSAPDKSGLPSDRFSAERTGGSVSTLTIQRTQQEDSAVYLCASSLPRLGSYEQYFGPGTRLTVT.

Here the CDR3 reads CASSKRQSNQPQHF. The CDR3 DNA is TGTGCCAGCAGCAAAAGGCAGAGCAATCAGCCCCAGCATTTT. This chain links TRBV21-1 with TRBJ1-5. TRBV21-1 corresponds to a pseudogene. The CDR3 is 14 residues long.

The genes are TRBV29-1 and TRBJ2-5, with D maybe TRBD1 (5 bases). Germline assignment: CDR1 SQVTM and CDR2 ANQGSEA. The V gene lost 6 bases and the J gene lost 4 bases, with 18 bases spanning the gap. The length of the CDR3 is 14 residues. In DNA form, the CDR3 reads TGCAGCGTCTCAGGTGCCAGGGCCGTAGAGACCCAGTACTTC. Translated: CSVSGARAVETQYF.

This clone was counted only a few times. The chain uses TRBV9 and TRBJ2-5, with TRBD2 matching over 7 bases. The CDR3 loop spans 14 amino acids. V shed 2 bases and J 1 base; nucleotides not matched to a gene: 2. Per the germline V gene, CDR1 is SGDLS and CDR2 is YYNGEE. The CDR3 loop is CASSVTGGQETQYF. The CDR3 nucleotides read TGTGCCAGCAGCGTCACGGGGGGCCAAGAGACCCAGTACTTC.

The gene calls are TRBV9 and TRBJ2-3, with 7 bases aligning to TRBD1. V dropped 4 bases and J dropped 0; count of bases not matched to a gene: 11. The V gene's germline CDR1 is SGDLS and CDR2 YYNGEE. The CDR3 runs to 17 residues. The CDR3 DNA is TGTGCCAGCAGCTTACTGGGACAGCCTTCTAGCACAGATACGCAGTATTTT. Its protein is CASSLLGQPSSTDTQYF.

This clone was counted a few times. V usage is TRBV5-1 and J usage is TRBJ1-2; no clear D. Trimming took off 3 bases at V and 2 bases at J, with 8 bases between the two ends. Per the germline V gene, CDR1 is SGHRS and CDR2 is YFSETQ. This CDR3 comprises 13 residues. As DNA, the CDR3 is TGCGCCAGCAGCTATACGGGCAACTATGGCTACACCTTC. It translates to CASSYTGNYGYTF.

This sequence joins TRBV29-1 and TRBJ1-1; D ambiguous. Deletions cut 0 bases from V and 1 base from J, with 6 bases between. Per germline, CDR1 SQVTM and CDR2 ANQGSEA. The CDR3 length is 13 residues. CDR3: CSVEEAWNTEAFF. DNA for the CDR3: TGCAGCGTTGAAGAGGCGTGGAACACTGAAGCTTTCTTT. Supplemented by reference TRBV29-1 and TRBJ1-1, the full variable domain reads SAVISQKPSRDICQRGTSLTIQCQVDSQVTMMFWYRQQPGQSLTLIATANQGSEATYESGFVIDKFPISRPNLTFSTLTVSNMSPEDSSIYLCSVEEAWNTEAFFGQGTRLTVV.

The sample holds a few counts of this clone. The gene calls are TRBV6-1 and TRBJ1-1, with TRBD1 matching 9 bases. The J segment lost 1 base and the V segment lost 4 bases, leaving 13 bases of the junction unmatched. Germline V CDR1 and CDR2: MNHNS, SASEGT. This CDR3 is 18 amino acids long. The CDR3 loop is CASSAAPGQGFGNTEAFF. The CDR3 nucleotides are TGTGCCAGCAGTGCGGCCCCGGGACAGGGCTTCGGGAACACTGAAGCTTTCTTT.

In DNA form, the CDR3 reads TGTGCCAGCAGCTTAGGCCGACTTGGGCGGAAAGATACGCAGTATTTT. Amino acid sequence: CASSLGRLGRKDTQYF. The genes are TRBV11-3 and TRBJ2-3; D not resolved. Trimming took 1 base from V and 5 from J, leaving 16 bases between them. This CDR3 comprises 16 residues. Germline V gene sequence: CDR1 SGHNT, CDR2 YENEEA.

This rearrangement joins TRBV18 to TRBJ2-7, with 7 bases that match TRBD1. This CDR3 contains 13 residues. Trimming took 5 bases from V and 5 from J; bases not matched to a gene: 6. Germline CDR1 is KGHSH and CDR2 is LQKENI. The CDR3 reads CASSFDRAHEQYF. The CDR3 nucleotides are TGTGCCAGCTCATTCGACAGGGCTCACGAGCAGTACTTC.

This clone came up a few times. The chain's CDR3 is CAISGLRGRDEAFF. The CDR3 DNA reads TGTGCCATCAGTGGTTTACGGGGCAGGGATGAAGCTTTCTTT. The genes are TRBV10-3 and TRBJ1-1, with a tentative D call TRBD1 (5 bases). Per germline, CDR1 ENHRY and CDR2 SYGVKD. The CDR3 covers 14 residues. V shed 4 bases and J shed 7 bases, with 16 bases lying between them.

The CDR3 DNA is TGTGCCAGCAGCGTCCCAGGGGGCACTGAAGCTTTCTTT. Its protein product is CASSVPGGTEAFF. The chain links TRBV9 to TRBJ1-1, with 7 bases identical to TRBD1. The CDR3 spans 13 residues. J lost 4 bases, V lost 2 bases, and 2 bases had no gene match. CDR1 SGDLS and CDR2 YYNGEE come from the germline V gene.

This clone appeared a few times. The gene calls are TRBV5-1 and TRBJ2-1; 9 bases fit TRBD2. There are 15 residues in the CDR3. After removal of 2 bases from V and 5 bases from J, the junction contained 5 bases not matched to a gene. Germline loops: CDR1 SGHRS, CDR2 YFSETQ. As DNA, the CDR3 is TGCGCCAGCAGCTTTTTATCTAGCGGGGACAATGAGCAGTTCTTC. It codes for CASSFLSSGDNEQFF.